The present T cell receptor (beta chain) was sequenced within a study of identical twins (TCRdb year 2016). Notes on the research overall: To test whether fetal clonotypes persist, this study deep-sequenced TCR alpha and beta repertoires from monozygotic twins, from unrelated adults of various ages, and from cord blood. Replicate twin experiments were performed at different times using different library preparation protocols to rule out contamination. Here is what the overall study found, with its caveats: Because the same donors could not be followed over many years, the conclusions relied on cross-sectional statistical analysis. Abundant cord blood beta clonotypes had fewer insertions, young adult naive repertoires showed a similar but weaker trend, and memory repertoires showed no such trend. Compared with coincidental sharing between unrelated individuals, out-of-frame TCR alpha sequences shared between twins had an excess of sequences with low generation probability. In monozygotic twins, out-of-frame TCR alpha sharing was systematically underestimated by recombination models, although the models agreed with sharing between unrelated individuals. A weaker excess of twin sharing was found in beta out-of-frame sequences because the signal-to-noise ratio was lowered by fewer shared sequences. Zero-insertion analyses could be partly confounded by invariant T cells such as MAIT and iNKT, although diverse VJ usage argued against such confounding for most clonotypes.

The CDR3 goes from the cysteine to the phenylalanine over 13 residues. Only the CDR3 region is kept as DNA, spanning 39 bases read in frame from base 1. The germline V gene (reference sequence) gives CDR1 as LGHDT and CDR2 as YNNKEL. The junction shows trimming of 6 bases on V and 1 base on J, plus 4 bases between the germline ends. This clonotype was counted many times. The antigen it recognizes is unknown. Within one base of it there is no much larger clone, and no base qualities were kept. Only healthy Caucasian donors were included. Libraries were built with 5' RACE. Sequencing instrument: Illumina HiSeq 2000. A universal primer binding site was added through template switching, and the final cDNA carried a unique molecular identifier so that TCR cDNA molecules could be counted accurately. Specific primers in the conserved constant-segment region were used to synthesize first-strand cDNA for the TCR alpha and beta chains. To control for contamination, each cDNA library was double barcoded with a SMART-Mk sample barcode plus Illumina barcodes. Two successive PCR steps introduced TruSeq adapter sequences along with Illumina sample barcodes. The TCR alpha and beta cDNA libraries were sequenced on the Illumina HiSeq platform using custom primers. In the source study's methods: MiGEC processed the raw reads to extract unique molecular identifiers, while MiXCR was used to determine the CDR3 positions. For each individual, recombination models were inferred using an EM algorithm with the repgenHMM and IGoR tools. The tcR package in R was used for shared clonotype analysis, with sharing normalized by the product of cloneset sizes. Out-of-frame nonproductive sequences were analyzed to study raw recombination free of thymic and clonal selection effects. TCRdb itself trimmed the public reads at Q25 with fastp, ran MiXCR and retained productive beta chains. Each entry is one CDR3 protein sequence, shown with its most common DNA and genes. The V and J calls reflect TCRdb's pipeline rather than the authors' work. The sample table shows around 1.7 million distinct CDR3 sequences, and less than 40% are seen once. The biggest ten clones account for approximately 0.29% of the sample.

The rearranged segments are TRBV3-1 and TRBJ2-6; the D gene cannot be named for sure. The origin of this receptor is a newborn girl in good health. Source material: cord blood. CDR3 loop: CASRSSGANVLTF. The DNA sequence is given as TGTGCCAGCAGGTCTTCTGGGGCCAACGTCCTGACTTTC.